A single sample gave rise to the 10 T cell receptor beta chains below, sequenced in a study of cytomegalovirus exposure and HLA in healthy donors. PCR used 60 Vbeta primers and 13 Jbeta primers. Assay: immunoSEQ multiplex PCR; the TCRdb copy retains only in-frame clones and omits some. The table shows about 98,000 clones, with 80% to 90% occurring only once. The sequenced sample was PBMCs. The source is a man in his forties or fifties in good health and CMV-seronegative.

This chain joins TRBV7-8 and TRBJ2-7; tentatively, D is TRBD2 (6 bases). This CDR3 has 15 amino acids. Per the germline V gene, CDR1 is SGHVS and CDR2 is FQNEAQ. V dropped 5 bases and J dropped 5 bases, with 19 bases sitting between them. CDR3 amino acids: CASSQMEAGPNEQYF. CDR3 nucleotide sequence: TGTGCCAGCAGCCAAATGGAGGCGGGGCCCAACGAGCAGTACTTC.

The gene calls are TRBV2 and TRBJ1-1; 9 bases match TRBD1. V dropped 7 bases and J dropped 2; count of bases not matched to a gene: 8. The CDR3 totals 15 residues. Germline CDR1 SNHLY, CDR2 FYNNEI. For the CDR3, the DNA is TGTGCCAGCACCGTAGACAGGGGGAGAAACACTGAAGCTTTCTTT. This encodes CASTVDRGRNTEAFF.

The chain carries TRBV27 and TRBJ1-2, with TRBD1 matching over 9 bases. CDR1 is MNHEY and CDR2 is SMNVEV in the germline V gene (reference sequence). The CDR3 totals 14 residues. V was clipped by 6 bases and J by 9 bases; unmatched bases: 11. CDR3 region: CASRLRDRAFSYTF. In nucleotides, the CDR3 is TGTGCCAGCAGGCTCCGGGACAGGGCTTTTAGCTACACCTTC.

This clone was detected only a few times. Here the CDR3 DNA reads TGTGCCAGCAGTTTAAGGTCAGTGACAGGCTACTACGAGCAGTACTTC. This encodes CASSLRSVTGYYEQYF. This chain uses TRBV27 with TRBJ2-7, with a possible D match to TRBD1 (6 bases). V was clipped by 2 bases and J by 3 bases, with 17 bases between them. The length of the CDR3 is 16 residues. Germline assignment: CDR1 MNHEY and CDR2 SMNVEV (reference sequence).

V and J are TRBV18 and TRBJ2-7, with 7 positions matching TRBD1. This CDR3 has 14 residues. The trim removed 5 bases at V and 0 bases at J, leaving 4 bases unmatched. The germline gives CDR1 KGHSH, CDR2 LQKENI. The CDR3 sequence is CASSVGQHSYEQYF. The CDR3 DNA sequence: TGTGCCAGCTCAGTGGGACAGCACTCCTACGAGCAGTACTTC.

This chain connects TRBV5-1 to TRBJ1-1; 11 bases agree with TRBD1. Germline trimming cut 5 bases from V and 0 bases from J; bases unmatched to any gene: 9. The germline V gene encodes CDR1 SGHRS and CDR2 YFSETQ. The length of the CDR3 is 17 residues. CDR3 nucleotide sequence: TGCGCCAGCAGTTCCGGGACAGGGGGTCTCATGAACACTGAAGCTTTCTTT. It specifies CASSSGTGGLMNTEAFF. The full variable domain, completed using reference TRBV5-1 and TRBJ1-1, is KAGVTQTPRYLIKTRGQQVTLSCSPISGHRSVSWYQQTPGQGLQFLFEYFSETQRNKGNFPGRFSGRQFSNSRSEMNVSTLELGDSALYLCASSSGTGGLMNTEAFFGQGTRLTVV.

The table lists this clone with a count of one. V is TRBV6-5 and J is TRBJ2-7, with D perhaps matching TRBD1 (6 bases). Trimming pared 5 bases from V and 4 bases from J, leaving 12 bases between. The CDR3 extends over 13 amino acids. Germline V gene data show CDR1 as MNHEY and CDR2 as SVGAGI. CDR3 nucleotides: TGTGCCAGCAGTGACAGGCCTGCTTACGAGCAGTACTTC. Protein product: CASSDRPAYEQYF.

The chain joins TRBV2 to TRBJ1-2; D possibly corresponds to TRBD1 (6 bases). V was pared by 5 bases and J by 1 base, with 17 bases between. There are 16 residues in the CDR3. Germline V gene sequence: CDR1 SNHLY, CDR2 FYNNEI. CDR3: CASSQTGTSHNYGYTF. The CDR3 DNA reads as TGTGCCAGCAGTCAGACCGGGACATCACATAACTATGGCTACACCTTC.

The chain recombines TRBV7-2 with TRBJ2-1; TRBD2 is a possible D gene (6 bases). Trimming pared 0 bases from V and 8 bases from J, leaving 20 bases between. The CDR3 has 17 amino acids. Per germline, CDR1 SGHTA and CDR2 FQGNSA. The CDR3 DNA sequence: TGTGCCAGCAGCTTAGCGCACTCGACGAGAGGGGACTATGAGCAGTTCTTC. The encoded protein is CASSLAHSTRGDYEQFF.

The V and J genes are TRBV7-9 and TRBJ1-2, with unresolved D. In germline, CDR1 is SEHNR, CDR2 FQNEAQ (reference sequence). V was clipped by 2 bases and J by 4 bases, with 11 bases between them. The length of the CDR3 is 14 residues. The CDR3 spells CASSLLAETYGYTF. CDR3 nucleotide sequence: TGTGCCAGCAGCTTATTGGCCGAAACCTATGGCTACACCTTC.